The clone carrying this TCR beta chain was observed a single time. This entry is derived from a study of cytomegalovirus exposure and HLA in healthy donors. Amplification used 60 Vbeta primers and 13 Jbeta primers. This table comes from immunoSEQ multiplex PCR, and its TCRdb copy is limited to in-frame clones, with some not included. Found here are about 150,000 clones, around 75% of them singletons; the top ten hold roughly 8%. Germline V gene data show CDR1 as MNHEY and CDR2 as SVGAGI. The V and J ends lost 6 bases and 0 bases respectively, with 12 bases between them. This CDR3 spans 14 amino acids.

The sample was PBMCs. This TCR was sampled from a man aged 25 to 40 in good health and CMV-seropositive. The chain is built from TRBV6-5 and TRBJ2-7; TRBD2 might be the D (6 bases). This CDR3 reads CASSRQRASYEQYF. In DNA form, the CDR3 reads TGTGCCAGCAGCCGCCAGCGGGCCTCCTACGAGCAGTACTTC.